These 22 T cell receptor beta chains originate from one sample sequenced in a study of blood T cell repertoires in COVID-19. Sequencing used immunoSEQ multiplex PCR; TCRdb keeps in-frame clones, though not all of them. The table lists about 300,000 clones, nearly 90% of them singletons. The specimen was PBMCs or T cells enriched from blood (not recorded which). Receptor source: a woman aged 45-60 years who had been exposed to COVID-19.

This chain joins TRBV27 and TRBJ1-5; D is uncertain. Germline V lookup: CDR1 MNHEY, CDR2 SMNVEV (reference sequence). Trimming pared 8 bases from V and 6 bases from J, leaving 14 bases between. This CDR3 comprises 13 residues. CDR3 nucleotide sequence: TGTGCCAGCGGCCTGGCGGGCGCTCAGCCCCAGCATTTT. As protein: CASGLAGAQPQHF.

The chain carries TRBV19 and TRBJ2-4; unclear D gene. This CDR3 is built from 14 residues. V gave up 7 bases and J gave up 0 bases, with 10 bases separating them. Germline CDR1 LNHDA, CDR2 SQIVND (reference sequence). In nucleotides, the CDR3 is TGTGCCAGTAACACTCCGGGAGCCAAAAACATTCAGTACTTC. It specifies CASNTPGAKNIQYF.

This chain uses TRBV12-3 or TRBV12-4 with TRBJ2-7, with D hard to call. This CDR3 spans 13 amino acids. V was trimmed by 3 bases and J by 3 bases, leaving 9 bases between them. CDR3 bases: TGTGCCAGCAGTTTCGGCAGGAACTACGAGCAGTACTTC. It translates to CASSFGRNYEQYF.

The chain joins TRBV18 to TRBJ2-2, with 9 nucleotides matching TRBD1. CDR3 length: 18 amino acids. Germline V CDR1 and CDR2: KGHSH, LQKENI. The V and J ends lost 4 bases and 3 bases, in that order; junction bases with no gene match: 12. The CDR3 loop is CASSQPGTGGSYTGELFF. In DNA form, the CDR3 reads TGTGCCAGCTCACAACCGGGAACAGGGGGCAGTTACACCGGGGAGCTGTTTTTT. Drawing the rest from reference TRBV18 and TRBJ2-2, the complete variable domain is NAGVMQNPRHLVRRRGQEARLRCSPMKGHSHVYWYRQLPEEGLKFMVYLQKENIIDESGMPKERFSAEFPKEGPSILRIQQVVRGDSAAYFCASSQPGTGGSYTGELFFGEGSRLTVL.

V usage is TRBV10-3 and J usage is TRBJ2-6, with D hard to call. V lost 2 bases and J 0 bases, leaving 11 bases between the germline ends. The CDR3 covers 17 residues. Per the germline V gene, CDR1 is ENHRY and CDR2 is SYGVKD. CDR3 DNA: TGTGCCATCAGTGAGACAGTCCTAAACTCTGGGGCCAACGTCCTGACTTTC. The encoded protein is CAISETVLNSGANVLTF.

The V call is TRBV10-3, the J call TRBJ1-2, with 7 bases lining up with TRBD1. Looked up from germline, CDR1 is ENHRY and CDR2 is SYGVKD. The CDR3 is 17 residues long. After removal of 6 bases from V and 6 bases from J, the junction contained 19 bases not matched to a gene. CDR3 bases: TGTGCCATCAGAAACCCGGGCCTAACCCCCAGGGGGAATGGCTACACCTTC. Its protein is CAIRNPGLTPRGNGYTF.

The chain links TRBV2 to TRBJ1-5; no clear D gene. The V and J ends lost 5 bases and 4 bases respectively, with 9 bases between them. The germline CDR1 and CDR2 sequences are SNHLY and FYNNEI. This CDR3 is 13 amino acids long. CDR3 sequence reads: CASSKDGNQPQHF. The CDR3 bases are TGTGCCAGCAGTAAAGACGGTAATCAGCCCCAGCATTTT.

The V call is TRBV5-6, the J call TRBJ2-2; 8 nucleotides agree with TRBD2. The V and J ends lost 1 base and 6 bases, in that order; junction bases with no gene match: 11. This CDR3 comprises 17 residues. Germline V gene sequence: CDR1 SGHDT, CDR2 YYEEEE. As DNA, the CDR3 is TGTGCCAGCAGCTTGTTAGGCGGGACTAGTGGGGCCGGGGAGCTGTTTTTT. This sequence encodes CASSLLGGTSGAGELFF.

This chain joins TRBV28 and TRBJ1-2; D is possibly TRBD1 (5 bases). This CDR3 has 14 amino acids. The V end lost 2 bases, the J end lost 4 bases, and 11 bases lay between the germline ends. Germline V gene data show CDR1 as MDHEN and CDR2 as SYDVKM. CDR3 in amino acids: CASSLMTAFYGYTF. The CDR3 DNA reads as TGTGCCAGCAGTTTAATGACAGCCTTCTATGGCTACACCTTC.

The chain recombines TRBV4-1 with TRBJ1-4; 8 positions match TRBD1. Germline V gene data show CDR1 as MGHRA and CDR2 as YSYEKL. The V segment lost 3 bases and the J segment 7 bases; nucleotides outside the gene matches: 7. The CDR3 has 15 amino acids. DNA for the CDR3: TGCGCCAGCAGCCACCCGGACAGGGATGGTGAAAAACTGTTTTTT. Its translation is CASSHPDRDGEKLFF.

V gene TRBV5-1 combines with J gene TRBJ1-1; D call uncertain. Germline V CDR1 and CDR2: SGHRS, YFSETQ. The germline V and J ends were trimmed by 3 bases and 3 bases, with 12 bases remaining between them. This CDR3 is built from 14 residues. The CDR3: CASSSSTGYTEAFF. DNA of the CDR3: TGCGCCAGCAGCTCCTCAACCGGGTACACTGAAGCTTTCTTT.

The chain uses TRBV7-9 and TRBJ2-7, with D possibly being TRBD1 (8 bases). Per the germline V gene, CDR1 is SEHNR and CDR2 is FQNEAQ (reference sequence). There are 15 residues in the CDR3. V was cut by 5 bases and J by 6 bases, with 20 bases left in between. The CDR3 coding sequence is TGTGCCAGCAGCGCCCCCAGGGGGGGACAGGCCGAGCAGTACTTC. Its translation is CASSAPRGGQAEQYF.

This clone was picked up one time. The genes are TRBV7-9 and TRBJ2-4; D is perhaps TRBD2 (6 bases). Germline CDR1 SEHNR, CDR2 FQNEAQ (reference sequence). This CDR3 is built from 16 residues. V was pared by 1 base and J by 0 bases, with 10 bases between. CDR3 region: CASSLVGGIAKNIQYF. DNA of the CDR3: TGTGCCAGCAGCTTAGTCGGGGGAATAGCCAAAAACATTCAGTACTTC.

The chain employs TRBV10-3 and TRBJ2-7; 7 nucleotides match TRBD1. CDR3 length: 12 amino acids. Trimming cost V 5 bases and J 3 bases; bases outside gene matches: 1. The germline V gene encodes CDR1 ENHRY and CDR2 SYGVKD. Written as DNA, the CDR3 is TGTGCCATCAGTCGGGACAGCTACGAGCAGTACTTC. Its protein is CAISRDSYEQYF.

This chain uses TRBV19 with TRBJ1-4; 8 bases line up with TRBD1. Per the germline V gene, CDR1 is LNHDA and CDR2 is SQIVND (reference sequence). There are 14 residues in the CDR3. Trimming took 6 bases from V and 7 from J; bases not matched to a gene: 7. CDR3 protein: CASSFDRGTEKLFF. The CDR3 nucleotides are TGTGCCAGTAGCTTCGACAGGGGCACTGAAAAACTGTTTTTT. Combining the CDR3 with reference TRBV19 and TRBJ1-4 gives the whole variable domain DGGITQSPKYLFRKEGQNVTLSCEQNLNHDAMYWYRQDPGQGLRLIYYSQIVNDFQKGDIAEGYSVSREKKESFPLTVTSAQKNPTAFYLCASSFDRGTEKLFFGSGTQLSVL.

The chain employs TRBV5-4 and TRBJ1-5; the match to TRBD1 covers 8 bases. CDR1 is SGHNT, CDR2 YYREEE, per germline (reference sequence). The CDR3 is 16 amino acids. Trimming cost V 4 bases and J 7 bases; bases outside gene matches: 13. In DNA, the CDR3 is TGTGCCAGCAGCCCCGGCCCAGGGGGCGGGAAACAGCCCCAGCATTTT. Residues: CASSPGPGGGKQPQHF. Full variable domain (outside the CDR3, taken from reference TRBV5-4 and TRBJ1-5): ETGVTQSPTHLIKTRGQQVTLRCSSQSGHNTVSWYQQALGQGPQFIFQYYREEENGRGNFPPRFSGLQFPNYSSELNVNALELDDSALYLCASSPGPGGGKQPQHFGDGTRLSIL.

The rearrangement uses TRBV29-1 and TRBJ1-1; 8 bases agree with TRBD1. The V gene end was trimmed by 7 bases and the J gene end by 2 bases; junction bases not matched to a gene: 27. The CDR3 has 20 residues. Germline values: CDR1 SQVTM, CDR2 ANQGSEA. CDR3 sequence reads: CSGDRISVRTGSLTNTEAFF. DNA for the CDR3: TGCAGCGGGGATAGGATTAGCGTGAGGACAGGGTCCCTCACCAACACTGAAGCTTTCTTT.

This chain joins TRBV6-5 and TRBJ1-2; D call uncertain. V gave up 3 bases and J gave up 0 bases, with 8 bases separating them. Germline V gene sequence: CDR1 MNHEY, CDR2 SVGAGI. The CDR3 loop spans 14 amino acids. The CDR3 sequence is CASSYGSTNYGYTF. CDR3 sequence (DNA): TGTGCCAGCAGTTATGGCAGTACTAACTATGGCTACACCTTC.

The CDR3 region is CASRGQGNQPQHF. The CDR3 nucleotides are TGTGCCAGCAGGGGACAGGGCAATCAGCCCCAGCATTTT. This chain joins TRBV2 and TRBJ1-5, with TRBD1 matching over 8 bases. Germline CDR1 SNHLY, CDR2 FYNNEI. The CDR3 loop spans 13 amino acids. After removal of 6 bases from V and 2 bases from J, the junction contained 0 bases not matched to a gene.

The CDR3 sequence: CASSKNRDRHSPLHF. The CDR3 nucleotides read TGTGCCAGCAGCAAAAACCGGGACAGACATTCACCCCTCCACTTT. J is TRBJ1-6 and V is TRBV21-1; the table's D call, TRBD1, was not checked against the DNA. TRBV21-1 is deemed a pseudogene. The CDR3 length is 15 residues.

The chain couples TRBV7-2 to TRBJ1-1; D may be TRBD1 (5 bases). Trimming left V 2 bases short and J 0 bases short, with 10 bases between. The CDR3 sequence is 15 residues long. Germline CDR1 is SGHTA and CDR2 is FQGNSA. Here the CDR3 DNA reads TGTGCCAGCAGCTTACAGGGCAGTATGAACACTGAAGCTTTCTTT. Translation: CASSLQGSMNTEAFF. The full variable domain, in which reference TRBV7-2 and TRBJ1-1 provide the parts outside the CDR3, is GAGVSQSPSNKVTEKGKDVELRCDPISGHTALYWYRQSLGQGLEFLIYFQGNSAPDKSGLPSDRFSAERTGGSVSTLTIQRTQQEDSAVYLCASSLQGSMNTEAFFGQGTRLTVV.

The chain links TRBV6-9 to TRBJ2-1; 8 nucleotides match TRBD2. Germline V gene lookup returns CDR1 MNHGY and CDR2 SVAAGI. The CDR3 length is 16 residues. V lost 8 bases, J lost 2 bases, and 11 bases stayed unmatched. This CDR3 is CASLSPGGEAYNEQFF. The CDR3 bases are TGTGCCAGCCTCTCCCCCGGGGGGGAGGCCTACAATGAGCAGTTCTTC.